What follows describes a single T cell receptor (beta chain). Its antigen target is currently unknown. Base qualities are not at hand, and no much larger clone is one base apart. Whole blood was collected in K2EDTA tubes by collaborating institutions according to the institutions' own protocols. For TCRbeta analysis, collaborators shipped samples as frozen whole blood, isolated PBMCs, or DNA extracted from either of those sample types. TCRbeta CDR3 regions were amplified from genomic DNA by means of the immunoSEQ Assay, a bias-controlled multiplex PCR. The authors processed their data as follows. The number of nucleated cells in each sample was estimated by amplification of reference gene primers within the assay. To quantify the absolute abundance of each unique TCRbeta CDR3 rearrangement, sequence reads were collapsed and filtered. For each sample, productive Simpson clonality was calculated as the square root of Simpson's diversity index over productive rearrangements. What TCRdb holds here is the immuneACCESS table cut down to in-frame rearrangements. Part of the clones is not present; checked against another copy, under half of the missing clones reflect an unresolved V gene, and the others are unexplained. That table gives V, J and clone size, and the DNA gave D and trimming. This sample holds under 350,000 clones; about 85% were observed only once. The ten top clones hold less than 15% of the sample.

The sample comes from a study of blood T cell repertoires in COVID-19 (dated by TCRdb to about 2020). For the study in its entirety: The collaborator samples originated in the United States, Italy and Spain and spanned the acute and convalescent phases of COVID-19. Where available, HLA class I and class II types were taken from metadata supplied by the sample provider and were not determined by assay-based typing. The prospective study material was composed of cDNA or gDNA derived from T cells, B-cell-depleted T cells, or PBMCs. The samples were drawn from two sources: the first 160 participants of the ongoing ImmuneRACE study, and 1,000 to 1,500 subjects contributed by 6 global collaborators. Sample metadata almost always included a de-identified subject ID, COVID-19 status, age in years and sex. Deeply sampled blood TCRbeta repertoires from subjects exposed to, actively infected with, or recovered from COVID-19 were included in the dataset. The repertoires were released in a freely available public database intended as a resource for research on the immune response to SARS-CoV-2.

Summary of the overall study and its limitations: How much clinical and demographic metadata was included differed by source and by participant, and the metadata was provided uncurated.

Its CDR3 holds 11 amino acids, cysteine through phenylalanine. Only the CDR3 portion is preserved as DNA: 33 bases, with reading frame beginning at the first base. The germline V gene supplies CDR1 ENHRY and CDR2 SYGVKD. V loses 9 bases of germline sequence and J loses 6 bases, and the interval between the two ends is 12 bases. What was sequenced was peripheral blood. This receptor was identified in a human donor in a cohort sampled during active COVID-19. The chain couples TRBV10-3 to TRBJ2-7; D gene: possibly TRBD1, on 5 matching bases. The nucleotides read TGTGCCATTCGCGACAGTTCCGAGCAGTACTTC. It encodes CAIRDSSEQYF.